One T cell receptor (beta chain) is described in this entry. This clonotype was picked up many times. Which antigen it targets is not known. No clone much larger than this one lies a single base away; base qualities are absent. According to the study, the label for this sample's treatment or condition signals: live attenuated yellow fever vaccine strain. PBMCs were isolated from peripheral blood using a standard Ficoll-Paque protocol. Dynabeads CD4 and CD8 positive selection kits were used to isolate CD4 and CD8 T-cell fractions. TriZol was used to extract RNA from bulk PBMCs, CD4 and CD8 fractions, and dextramer-positive and dextramer-negative fractions. The V end loses 5 bases and the J end loses 5 bases, and a stretch of 14 bases separates them. CDR1 and CDR2 are drawn from the germline V gene: SGHRS, YFSETQ. The CDR3 runs 13 amino acids, cysteine and valine included. Of the read, only the CDR3 DNA is kept; its 39 bases are in frame from base 1.

The sample belongs to a study of T cells after yellow fever vaccination (dated by TCRdb to about 2019). Study-level background: Libraries from fractions with low cell numbers were prepared with the SMART-Seq v4 Ultra Low Input RNA kit. To follow T-cell clones before and after primary and booster YFV17D yellow fever vaccination, bulk TCR alpha and beta repertoires were sequenced over time. Two healthy male donors, one aged 18 to 30 and one aged 30 to 40 years, made up the cohort. Blood was drawn at multiple timepoints before and after primary and secondary immunization, with bulk PBMC replicates and cell subsets isolated.

TCR cDNA was synthesized by 5'RACE template switching, through which a universal primer site and unique molecular identifiers were introduced. Priming of cDNA synthesis was performed from both the TCR alpha and TCR beta constant segments. Libraries were amplified in two PCR steps, with sample barcodes and sequencing adapters added in the second step. Sequencing of the libraries was done on either Illumina HiSeq 2500 (2x100 bp) or NovaSeq (2x150 bp). The authors processed their data as follows. MIGEC was used to demultiplex reads and collapse the reads into UMI consensus sequences, and MiXCR was used for V(D)J alignment. Vaccine-responding clonotypes were identified with edgeR using replicate PBMC samples, with FDR below 0.01 and a log2 fold change above 5 up to day 15 being required. CD4 or CD8 identity was assigned to each bulk clonotype according to whether the clonotype was present at higher abundance in the sequenced CD4 repertoire or the sequenced CD8 repertoire. TCRdb reprocessing: public reads trimmed at Q25 with fastp, clones called with MiXCR, in-frame beta chains kept. A single entry per CDR3 protein holds the most common genes and DNA from its merged rows. The V and J calls here are based on TCRdb, not the publication. For this sample there are 110,000 or so distinct CDR3 sequences; about 7.8% appear just once. 2.7% of the sample lies in the top ten.

General conclusions and limits of the study: Most clones expanded after primary vaccination (around 96% of CD4 and approximately 86% of CD8) were re-detected after the booster, suggesting that broad memory maintenance occurred. Compared with the primary T-cell response, the secondary T-cell response was faster but weaker, reaching its peak on day 5 rather than on day 15. Computational filtering was required because FACS-sorted repertoires could contain abundant contaminating clonotypes from the bulk population. A small share of clonotypes was detected in both CD4 and CD8 compartments, with the overlap likely arising from convergent recombination. Only a couple of donors were included in the study, so the extent to which the findings can be generalized is limited.

The sequences come from CD4+ T cells sorted from PBMCs, collected roughly seven weeks after the first yellow fever vaccination. This sequence originates from a man younger than 35 who received the YFV17D yellow fever vaccine. The chain employs TRBV5-1 and TRBJ2-7; a weak D assignment points to TRBD2 (6 bases agree). The CDR3 protein sequence reads: CASRGGDLDEQYV. In nucleotide form, the sequence is TGCGCCAGCAGAGGTGGGGACTTAGACGAGCAGTACGTC.